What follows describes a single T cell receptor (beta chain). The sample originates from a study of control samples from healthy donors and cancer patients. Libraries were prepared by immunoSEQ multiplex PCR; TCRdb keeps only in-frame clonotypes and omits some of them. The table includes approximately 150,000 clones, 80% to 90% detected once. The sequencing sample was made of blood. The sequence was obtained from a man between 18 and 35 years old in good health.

CDR3 loop: CASSEVQGPGGYGYTF. The CDR3 coding sequence is TGTGCCAGCAGTGAAGTTCAGGGCCCAGGGGGCTATGGCTACACCTTC. V gene TRBV6-1 combines with J gene TRBJ1-2, with TRBD1 identical over 7 bases. Germline assignment: CDR1 MNHNS and CDR2 SASEGT. After removal of 1 base from V and 4 bases from J, the junction contained 9 bases not matched to a gene. This CDR3 spans 16 amino acids.